This T cell receptor beta chain was captured by sequencing in a study of radiation and T cells in renal cell carcinoma. Time point indicated: blood 2 weeks post-SBRT. Treatment here: 15 Gy SBRT to primary tumor, nephrectomy 4 weeks later. V shed 3 bases and J shed 4 bases, with 10 bases lying between them. Germline V gene sequence: CDR1 SGHTA, CDR2 FQGNSA. CDR3 length: 14 amino acids. The table lists this clone with a few counts. Profiling relied on immunoSEQ multiplex PCR, and the TCRdb table lists in-frame clones only, not all of them. The table has 100,000 to 150,000 clones, about 81% seen once; the top ten hold 5.8%.

Sequencing was performed on blood, taken from a patient whose treatment included radiotherapy and nephrectomy. The gene calls are TRBV7-2 and TRBJ1-3; D gene ambiguous. The source of this sequence is a man aged 50 or older with renal cell carcinoma. The CDR3 here is CASSLLRAGNTIYF. The CDR3 bases are TGTGCCAGCAGCTTGTTGAGGGCCGGAAACACCATATATTTT.